This TCR beta chain appears in the sequencing data of a study of blood T cell repertoires in COVID-19 (TCRdb year 2020). Background for the entire study: Samples from collaborators originated in the United States, Italy and Spain and spanned both the acute and convalescent phases of COVID-19. The prospective study material was composed of cDNA or gDNA derived from T cells, B-cell-depleted T cells, or PBMCs. The dataset comprised deeply sampled blood TCRbeta repertoires from subjects exposed to, actively infected with, or recovered from COVID-19. The repertoires were released in a freely available public database meant as a resource for research on the immune response to SARS-CoV-2. The samples were drawn from two sources: the first 160 participants of the ongoing ImmuneRACE study, and 950 to 1,500 subjects contributed by 6 global collaborators. Sample metadata almost always included a de-identified subject ID, COVID-19 status, age in years and sex. HLA class I and class II types, where available, came from metadata supplied by the sample provider rather than from assay-based typing. What the authors observed across the whole study: How much clinical and demographic metadata was included differed by source and by participant, and the metadata was provided uncurated.

In regard to this clone: Its antigen is still unknown. No much larger clone exists at a distance of one base, and base qualities are not known.

Trimmed from V: 1 base; trimmed from J: 2 bases; junction bases lacking a gene match: 5. The germline V gene supplies CDR1 SGHDT and CDR2 YYEEEE. Reading from cysteine to phenylalanine, the CDR3 counts 16 amino acids. Of all the DNA, just the CDR3 is kept, 48 bases in frame from base 1. TCRbeta CDR3 regions were amplified from genomic DNA by means of the immunoSEQ Assay, a bias-controlled multiplex PCR. In the paper's pipeline: Nucleated cell counts per sample were estimated from amplification of reference gene primers within the assay. Sequence reads were collapsed and filtered to measure the absolute abundance of every unique TCRbeta CDR3 rearrangement. For each sample, productive Simpson clonality was calculated as the square root of Simpson's diversity index over productive rearrangements. TCRdb provides this immuneACCESS table in a form limited to in-frame rearrangements. Some clones are lacking; in checked studies, under half of them reflect an unresolved V gene, and why the rest are absent is not known. For V, J and clone size, that table is used; D and trimming come from the DNA. This sample is represented by about 310,000 clones; 90% of them were singletons. The ten largest clones represent around 1% of the sample.

In Seattle, one collaborating source enrolled patients while the infection was active and tracked those patients longitudinally over the course of disease. Collaborating institutions collected whole blood in K2EDTA tubes following their own protocols. For TCRbeta analysis, collaborators shipped samples as frozen whole blood, isolated PBMCs, or DNA extracted from either of those sample types. Sequences were obtained from peripheral blood. The sequence joins TRBV5-6 to TRBJ2-2, with 7 central nucleotides matching TRBD1. This TCR was sampled from a middle-aged woman with COVID-19, enrolled during active disease. The DNA sequence is given as TGTGCCAGCAGCTTGCGTCCAGGGGGTAACACCGGGGAGCTGTTTTTT. The resulting protein is CASSLRPGGNTGELFF.